The source of this T cell receptor (beta chain) is a study of cytotoxic CD8 clonotypes in ibrutinib-treated CLL. CDR3 size: 13 residues. The V end was cut by 6 bases, the J end by 3 bases, with 11 bases between. CDR1 is MNHEY, CDR2 SVGAGI, per germline. The assay was immunoSEQ multiplex PCR, and TCRdb's table has in-frame clones only and misses some. The repertoire holds about 68,000 clones, with about 63% as singletons. The sequenced sample was PBMCs, obtained after 12 months of ibrutinib treatment. The V gene is TRBV6-5, the J gene TRBJ1-1, with D uncertain. The receptor's source is a human donor with chronic lymphocytic leukemia. CDR3 sequence (DNA): TGTGCCAGCAGGAGAGGGTCGTACACTGAAGCTTTCTTT. Translating it yields CASRRGSYTEAFF.